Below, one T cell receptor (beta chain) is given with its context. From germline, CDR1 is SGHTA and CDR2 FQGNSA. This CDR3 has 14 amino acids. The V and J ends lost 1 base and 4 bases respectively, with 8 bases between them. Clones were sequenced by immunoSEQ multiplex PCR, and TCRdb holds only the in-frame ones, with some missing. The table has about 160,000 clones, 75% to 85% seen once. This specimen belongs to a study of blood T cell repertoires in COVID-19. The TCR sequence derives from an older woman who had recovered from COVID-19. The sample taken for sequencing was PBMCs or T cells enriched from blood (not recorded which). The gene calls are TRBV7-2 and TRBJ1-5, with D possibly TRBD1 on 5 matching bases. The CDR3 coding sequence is TGTGCCAGCAGCTTAGGGGGCCGAAATCAGCCCCAGCATTTT. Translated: CASSLGGRNQPQHF.